Listed below are T cell receptor beta chains from one sample, sequenced in a study of blood T cell repertoires in COVID-19. Clones were read by immunoSEQ multiplex PCR, and TCRdb kept only the in-frame ones, dropping some. The sample has approximately 380,000 clones, approximately 81% seen once. The sample was peripheral blood. Every receptor here comes from a woman under 30 with acute or convalescent COVID-19. The CDR3 runs from the conserved cysteine through the conserved F or W. Fields, in order: D gene, J gene, clone size, V gene, CDR3 protein, CDR3 DNA. A D gene is named only where the DNA matches it firmly. Not all rows give a size; the values are once, few, many and, for expanded clones, a class.

d_call: TRBD2
j_call: TRBJ2-1
clone_size: .
v_call: TRBV5-1
cdr3_aa: CASSQRLAGVVDEQFF
cdr3_nt: TGCGCCAGCAGTCAGAGACTAGCGGGAGTGGTTGATGAGCAGTTCTTC

d_call: .
j_call: TRBJ1-4
clone_size: once
v_call: TRBV27
cdr3_aa: CASSLGGRATNEKLFF
cdr3_nt: TGTGCCAGCAGTTTAGGTGGCAGGGCAACTAATGAAAAACTGTTTTTT

d_call: TRBD1
j_call: TRBJ1-3
clone_size: .
v_call: TRBV5-1
cdr3_aa: CASSLDRGSGNTIYF
cdr3_nt: TGCGCCAGCAGCTTGGACAGGGGAAGCGGCAACACCATATATTTT

d_call: TRBD2
j_call: TRBJ2-7
clone_size: .
v_call: TRBV5-6
cdr3_aa: CASSPGLAGPYEQYF
cdr3_nt: TGTGCCAGCAGCCCGGGACTAGCGGGCCCCTACGAGCAGTACTTC

d_call: .
j_call: TRBJ2-4
clone_size: .
v_call: TRBV11-3
cdr3_aa: CASSPGQDDIQYF
cdr3_nt: TGTGCCAGCAGCCCCGGACAAGATGACATTCAGTACTTC

d_call: .
j_call: TRBJ2-3
clone_size: .
v_call: TRBV27
cdr3_aa: CASSASTIGTQYF
cdr3_nt: TGTGCCAGCAGTGCCTCGACTATAGGTACGCAGTATTTT

d_call: .
j_call: TRBJ1-1
clone_size: once
v_call: TRBV30
cdr3_aa: CAWSGFSNTEAFF
cdr3_nt: TGTGCCTGGAGTGGTTTCTCGAACACTGAAGCTTTCTTT

d_call: TRBD1
j_call: TRBJ1-2
clone_size: medium-sized
v_call: TRBV19
cdr3_aa: CASSIGTGGYGYTF
cdr3_nt: TGTGCCAGTAGTATAGGGACAGGGGGTTACGGCTACACCTTC

d_call: TRBD2
j_call: TRBJ2-1
clone_size: .
v_call: TRBV5-1
cdr3_aa: CASSFPVTSGSNEQFF
cdr3_nt: TGCGCCAGCAGCTTCCCGGTGACTAGCGGGTCAAATGAGCAGTTCTTC

d_call: TRBD1
j_call: TRBJ1-2
clone_size: .
v_call: TRBV30
cdr3_aa: CAWSGGQTDATF
cdr3_nt: TGTGCCTGGAGTGGGGGACAGACCGACGCGACCTTC

d_call: TRBD2
j_call: TRBJ2-1
clone_size: .
v_call: TRBV9
cdr3_aa: CASSAASGGYSYNEQFF
cdr3_nt: TGTGCCAGCAGCGCCGCTAGCGGGGGGTACTCCTACAATGAGCAGTTCTTC

d_call: .
j_call: TRBJ1-4
clone_size: .
v_call: TRBV19
cdr3_aa: CASRPIATTNEKLFF
cdr3_nt: TGTGCCAGTAGACCGATCGCTACAACTAATGAAAAACTGTTTTTT

d_call: .
j_call: TRBJ2-2
clone_size: .
v_call: TRBV29-1
cdr3_aa: CSGFRTGTGELFF
cdr3_nt: TGCAGCGGCTTCCGGACGGGAACCGGGGAGCTGTTTTTT

d_call: TRBD1
j_call: TRBJ2-5
clone_size: few
v_call: TRBV29-1
cdr3_aa: CSVGPPDRGSEETQYF
cdr3_nt: TGCAGCGTTGGCCCCCCCGACAGGGGGAGCGAAGAGACCCAGTACTTC

d_call: .
j_call: TRBJ2-7
clone_size: .
v_call: TRBV6-5
cdr3_aa: CASSYSFSSEQYF
cdr3_nt: TGTGCCAGCAGTTACTCGTTTAGCAGCGAGCAGTACTTC

d_call: TRBD1
j_call: TRBJ2-1
clone_size: .
v_call: TRBV29-1
cdr3_aa: CSAGTGGTTEQFF
cdr3_nt: TGCAGCGCGGGGACAGGGGGTACCACGGAGCAGTTCTTC

d_call: .
j_call: TRBJ2-7
clone_size: .
v_call: TRBV6-4
cdr3_aa: CASSEGVEGNEQYF
cdr3_nt: TGTGCCAGCAGTGAGGGTGTGGAGGGTAACGAGCAGTACTTC

d_call: .
j_call: TRBJ1-4
clone_size: .
v_call: TRBV28
cdr3_aa: CASSSNREINEKLFF
cdr3_nt: TGTGCCAGCAGTAGCAACCGGGAGATTAATGAAAAACTGTTTTTT

d_call: .
j_call: TRBJ1-6
clone_size: .
v_call: TRBV5-1
cdr3_aa: CASSLDGSGGSSPLHF
cdr3_nt: TGCGCCAGCAGCTTGGATGGTTCGGGGGGGAGTTCACCCCTCCACTTT

d_call: TRBD1
j_call: TRBJ1-4
clone_size: .
v_call: TRBV30
cdr3_aa: CAWSLQGAVEKLFF
cdr3_nt: TGTGCCTGGAGCTTACAGGGGGCCGTGGAAAAACTGTTTTTT

d_call: .
j_call: TRBJ1-6
clone_size: .
v_call: TRBV12-3/TRBV12-4
cdr3_aa: CASRNRNNSPLHF
cdr3_nt: TGTGCCAGCAGGAACAGGAATAATTCACCCCTCCACTTT

d_call: TRBD1
j_call: TRBJ2-4
clone_size: .
v_call: TRBV5-1
cdr3_aa: CASSLVGGVDIQYF
cdr3_nt: TGCGCCAGCAGCTTGGTAGGGGGCGTGGACATTCAGTACTTC

d_call: .
j_call: TRBJ1-3
clone_size: .
v_call: TRBV5-1
cdr3_aa: CASSLVGGDSGNTIYF
cdr3_nt: TGCGCCAGCAGCTTGGTCGGGGGTGACTCTGGAAACACCATATATTTT

d_call: .
j_call: TRBJ2-6
clone_size: .
v_call: TRBV24-1
cdr3_aa: CATSDQRVSGANVLTF
cdr3_nt: TGTGCCACCAGTGATCAGCGGGTCTCTGGGGCCAACGTCCTGACTTTC

d_call: .
j_call: TRBJ1-1
clone_size: .
v_call: TRBV7-9
cdr3_aa: CASSPGGVNTEAFF
cdr3_nt: TGTGCCAGCAGCCCCGGGGGAGTGAACACTGAAGCTTTCTTT

d_call: .
j_call: TRBJ1-1
clone_size: .
v_call: TRBV5-4
cdr3_aa: CAASGGPNTEAFF
cdr3_nt: TGTGCCGCCAGCGGGGGCCCGAACACTGAAGCTTTCTTT

d_call: .
j_call: TRBJ1-3
clone_size: .
v_call: TRBV15
cdr3_aa: CATSRGSTPGSGNTIYF
cdr3_nt: TGTGCCACCAGCAGAGGATCGACTCCCGGTAGTGGAAACACCATATATTTT

d_call: TRBD2
j_call: TRBJ2-3
clone_size: once
v_call: TRBV6-5
cdr3_aa: CASTRTSITDTQYF
cdr3_nt: TGTGCCAGCACCCGGACTAGTATCACAGATACGCAGTATTTT

d_call: .
j_call: TRBJ2-7
clone_size: .
v_call: TRBV9
cdr3_aa: CASSVGVGQPSYEQYF
cdr3_nt: TGTGCCAGCAGCGTAGGAGTAGGACAGCCCTCCTACGAGCAGTACTTC

d_call: .
j_call: TRBJ1-1
clone_size: .
v_call: TRBV27
cdr3_aa: CASSLPGITEAFF
cdr3_nt: TGTGCCAGCAGTTTACCCGGGATCACTGAAGCTTTCTTT

d_call: .
j_call: TRBJ1-3
clone_size: .
v_call: TRBV10-1
cdr3_aa: CASSESGAGNTIYF
cdr3_nt: TGCGCCAGCAGTGAGTCCGGGGCTGGAAACACCATATATTTT

d_call: .
j_call: TRBJ1-1
clone_size: once
v_call: TRBV11-1
cdr3_aa: CASSPLGGGRDTEAFF
cdr3_nt: TGTGCCAGCAGCCCGCTAGGGGGGGGCAGGGACACTGAAGCTTTCTTT

d_call: TRBD1
j_call: TRBJ2-1
clone_size: few
v_call: TRBV24-1
cdr3_aa: CATSDRAGTGGFNEQFF
cdr3_nt: TGTGCCACCAGTGATCGGGCGGGGACAGGGGGATTCAATGAGCAGTTCTTC

d_call: TRBD1
j_call: TRBJ1-1
clone_size: once
v_call: TRBV7-9
cdr3_aa: CASSQGQQTEAFF
cdr3_nt: TGTGCCAGCAGCCAGGGACAGCAGACTGAAGCTTTCTTT

d_call: TRBD2
j_call: TRBJ2-7
clone_size: .
v_call: TRBV6-6
cdr3_aa: CASKLAVTYEQYF
cdr3_nt: TGTGCCAGCAAACTAGCGGTCACCTACGAGCAGTACTTC

d_call: .
j_call: TRBJ2-4
clone_size: few
v_call: TRBV6-1
cdr3_aa: CASSEIGKGNIQYF
cdr3_nt: TGTGCCAGCAGTGAGATCGGGAAAGGTAACATTCAGTACTTC

d_call: TRBD1
j_call: TRBJ2-7
clone_size: .
v_call: TRBV9
cdr3_aa: CASGPSGTGGNEQYF
cdr3_nt: TGTGCCAGCGGTCCTAGCGGGACAGGGGGCAACGAGCAGTACTTC

d_call: .
j_call: TRBJ1-4
clone_size: .
v_call: TRBV3-1/TRBV3-2
cdr3_aa: CASSPFLGGGATNEKLFF
cdr3_nt: TGTGCCAGCAGCCCGTTCTTGGGGGGGGGCGCAACTAATGAAAAACTGTTTTTT

d_call: TRBD2
j_call: TRBJ2-1
clone_size: .
v_call: TRBV5-1
cdr3_aa: CASSLEGPSGEQFF
cdr3_nt: TGCGCCAGCAGCTTGGAGGGTCCTAGCGGGGAGCAGTTCTTC

d_call: .
j_call: TRBJ2-1
clone_size: .
v_call: TRBV7-3
cdr3_aa: CASSSGSKQFF
cdr3_nt: TGTGCCAGCAGCTCCGGGAGCAAGCAGTTCTTC

d_call: TRBD1
j_call: TRBJ1-4
clone_size: .
v_call: TRBV7-7
cdr3_aa: CASSLGQATNEKLFF
cdr3_nt: TGTGCCAGCAGCCTAGGACAGGCAACTAATGAAAAACTGTTTTTT

d_call: .
j_call: TRBJ1-5
clone_size: .
v_call: TRBV20-1
cdr3_aa: CSASRGHLGSNQPQHF
cdr3_nt: TGCAGTGCTAGTAGGGGACACCTTGGGAGCAATCAGCCCCAGCATTTT

d_call: .
j_call: TRBJ1-2
clone_size: few
v_call: TRBV29-1
cdr3_aa: CSDQTGPTNYGYTF
cdr3_nt: TGCAGCGATCAGACAGGTCCAACTAACTATGGCTACACCTTC

d_call: TRBD2
j_call: TRBJ2-5
clone_size: .
v_call: TRBV14
cdr3_aa: CASSQDPGLAGGPATQYF
cdr3_nt: TGTGCCAGCAGCCAAGACCCTGGACTAGCGGGAGGGCCTGCGACCCAGTACTTC

d_call: TRBD2
j_call: TRBJ2-5
clone_size: .
v_call: TRBV7-9
cdr3_aa: CASSSGSGGAETQYF
cdr3_nt: TGTGCCAGCAGCTCCGGGAGCGGGGGGGCGGAGACCCAGTACTTC

d_call: .
j_call: TRBJ1-5
clone_size: few
v_call: TRBV24-1
cdr3_aa: CATSGLQGGSNQPQHF
cdr3_nt: TGTGCCACCAGTGGCCTACAGGGAGGGAGCAATCAGCCCCAGCATTTT

d_call: .
j_call: TRBJ2-5
clone_size: .
v_call: TRBV7-3
cdr3_aa: CASSLIGGTQYF
cdr3_nt: TGTGCCAGCAGCTTAATCGGGGGGACCCAGTACTTC

d_call: .
j_call: TRBJ1-6
clone_size: few
v_call: TRBV6-6
cdr3_aa: CASTPSPGAFSPLHF
cdr3_nt: TGTGCCAGCACCCCCAGCCCTGGGGCATTTTCACCCCTCCACTTT

d_call: .
j_call: TRBJ2-5
clone_size: .
v_call: TRBV27
cdr3_aa: CASSPHPGNQETQYF
cdr3_nt: TGTGCCAGCAGTCCTCACCCCGGGAACCAAGAGACCCAGTACTTC

d_call: .
j_call: TRBJ2-1
clone_size: .
v_call: TRBV23-1
cdr3_aa: CASSLGRDKLLNNEQFF
cdr3_nt: TGCGCCAGCAGTCTCGGCCGGGACAAACTTTTGAACAATGAGCAGTTCTTC

d_call: .
j_call: TRBJ2-1
clone_size: .
v_call: TRBV5-4
cdr3_aa: CASSLEGLSLSYNEQFF
cdr3_nt: TGTGCCAGCAGCTTGGAGGGGTTAAGTTTATCCTACAATGAGCAGTTCTTC